Listed below are T cell receptor beta chains from one sample, sequenced in a study of blood T cell repertoires in COVID-19. The assay was immunoSEQ multiplex PCR, and TCRdb's table has in-frame clones only and misses some. The table lists 210,000 or so clones, about 80% of them singletons, with over 6.5% in the top ten. Sequencing used peripheral blood. These receptors originate from a woman older than 75 with COVID-19, enrolled during active disease. Both conserved end residues are part of each CDR3. The D gene is left open where the match is weak.

J,V,D,CDR3,DNA
TRBJ2-7,TRBV6-5,TRBD2,CASSSRTSNTWQYF,TGTGCCAGCAGTTCTCGGACTAGCAATACCTGGCAGTACTTC
TRBJ2-1,TRBV9,TRBD2,CASSPTATSGGRDEQFF,TGTGCCAGCAGCCCTACAGCCACTAGCGGGGGTAGGGATGAGCAGTTCTTC
TRBJ1-3,TRBV25-1,NA,CASSATRGGLGNTIYF,TGTGCCAGCAGTGCCACCCGGGGGGGACTCGGAAACACCATATATTTT
TRBJ1-1,TRBV6-6,TRBD1,CASSPGTGVGVGTEAFF,TGTGCCAGCAGTCCGGGGACAGGGGTAGGTGTGGGCACTGAAGCTTTCTTT
TRBJ1-1,TRBV2,NA,CASNQGRTEAFF,TGTGCCAGCAATCAGGGGCGCACTGAAGCTTTCTTT
TRBJ1-1,TRBV3-1/TRBV3-2,NA,CASSQAQIRDTEAFF,TGTGCCAGCAGCCAAGCGCAGATCAGGGACACTGAAGCTTTCTTT
TRBJ2-3,TRBV5-1,TRBD2,CASSQGTSGYTDTQYF,TGCGCCAGCAGCCAGGGGACTAGCGGATACACAGATACGCAGTATTTT
TRBJ1-2,TRBV12-3/TRBV12-4,NA,CASSTSYGYTF,TGTGCCAGCAGCACGAGCTATGGCTACACCTTC
TRBJ1-6,TRBV6-5,TRBD1,CASVSGQANSPLHF,TGTGCCAGCGTCAGCGGACAGGCGAATTCACCCCTCCACTTT
TRBJ1-2,TRBV24-1,TRBD1,CATSQDRGYGYTF,TGTGCCACCAGTCAGGACAGGGGCTATGGCTACACCTTC
TRBJ1-5,TRBV27,NA,CASSSDSVLLSQHF,TGTGCCAGCAGTTCTGACAGTGTCCTACTCTCCCAGCATTTT
TRBJ2-2,TRBV6-5,NA,CASSTNPGTGELFF,TGTGCCAGCAGCACTAATCCGGGCACCGGGGAGCTGTTTTTT
TRBJ2-1,TRBV5-1,TRBD2,CASSLQAAGSNNEQFF,TGCGCCAGCAGCTTGCAGGCAGCGGGGAGTAACAATGAGCAGTTCTTC
TRBJ2-6,TRBV19,NA,CASSARGGTGANVLTF,TGTGCCAGTAGTGCAAGGGGAGGCACTGGGGCCAACGTCCTGACTTTC
TRBJ2-2,TRBV7-8,TRBD2,CASSLAGGQTGELFF,TGTGCCAGCAGCTTAGCGGGAGGGCAAACCGGGGAGCTGTTTTTT